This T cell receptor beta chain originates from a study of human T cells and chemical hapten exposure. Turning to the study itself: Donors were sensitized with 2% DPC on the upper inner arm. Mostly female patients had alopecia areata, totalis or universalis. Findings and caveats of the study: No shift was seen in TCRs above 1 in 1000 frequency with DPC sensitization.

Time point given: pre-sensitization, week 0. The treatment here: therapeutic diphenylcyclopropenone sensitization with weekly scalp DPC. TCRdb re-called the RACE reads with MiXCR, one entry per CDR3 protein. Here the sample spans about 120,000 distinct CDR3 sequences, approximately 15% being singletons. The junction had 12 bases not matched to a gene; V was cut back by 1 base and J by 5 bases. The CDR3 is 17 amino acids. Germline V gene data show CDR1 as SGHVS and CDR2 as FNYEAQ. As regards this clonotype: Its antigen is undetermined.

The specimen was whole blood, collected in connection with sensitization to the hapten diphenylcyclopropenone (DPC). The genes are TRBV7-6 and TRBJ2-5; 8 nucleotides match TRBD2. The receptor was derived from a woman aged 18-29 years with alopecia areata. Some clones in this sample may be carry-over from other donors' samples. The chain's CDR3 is CASSLDGSGGRRETQYF. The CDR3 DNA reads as TGTGCCAGCAGCTTAGACGGGAGCGGGGGAAGGCGGGAGACCCAGTACTTC.